These 26 T cell receptor beta chains share one sample of origin, sequenced in a study of glioma-infiltrating T cells after dendritic cell vaccination. Some clones are missing from TCRdb's copy, which holds only in-frame ones; the method was immunoSEQ multiplex PCR. The top ten hold approximately 10% of the sample, which has roughly 47,000 clones, roughly 85% seen once. The sequenced sample was blood, obtained before dendritic cell vaccination. These receptors all stem from a human donor with glioblastoma.

The V call is TRBV9, the J call TRBJ2-6; D ambiguous. CDR1 is SGDLS, CDR2 YYNGEE, per germline. The CDR3 is 15 amino acids. Trimming stripped 4 bases from V and 2 bases from J, with 10 bases between. This CDR3 is CASSPGHPGANVLTF. CDR3 nucleotide sequence: TGTGCCAGCAGCCCTGGGCACCCTGGGGCCAACGTCCTGACTTTC.

V gene TRBV7-2 combines with J gene TRBJ2-3; TRBD2 matches at 11 bases. The CDR3 loop spans 16 amino acids. V trimming: 5 bases; J trimming: 2 bases; junction bases outside the gene matches: 6. From germline, CDR1 is SGHTA and CDR2 FQGNSA. CDR3 protein: CASSVGLAAITDTQYF. In DNA, the CDR3 is TGTGCCAGCAGCGTGGGACTAGCGGCCATCACAGATACGCAGTATTTT.

This clone has more than one count but fewer than ten. V and J are TRBV6-6 and TRBJ1-2; D is uncertain. Germline V gene data show CDR1 as MNHNY and CDR2 as SVGAGI (reference sequence). The CDR3 totals 12 residues. Trimming shortened V by 5 bases and J by 8 bases, and 12 bases separated the two germline ends. The CDR3 DNA reads TGTGCCAGCAGTCCCTTCGGGGTAGGCTACACCTTC. This translates into CASSPFGVGYTF.

The V and J genes are TRBV25-1 and TRBJ2-5; 7 nucleotides align to TRBD2. The trim removed 6 bases at V and 4 bases at J, leaving 5 bases unmatched. The germline gives CDR1 MGHDK, CDR2 SYGVNS. This CDR3 comprises 13 residues. CDR3 nucleotide sequence: TGTGCCAGCAGCCGGGGAGGGAGAGAGACCCAGTACTTC. It yields the protein CASSRGGRETQYF.

The chain links TRBV15 to TRBJ2-1, with 12 bases lining up with TRBD2. Germline V gene sequence: CDR1 LNHNV, CDR2 YYDKDF (reference sequence). V was clipped by 4 bases and J by 6 bases; unmatched bases: 1. The CDR3 has 14 amino acids. DNA for the CDR3: TGTGCCACCAGCATGGGACTAGCGGGCAATGAGCAGTTCTTC. Encoded protein: CATSMGLAGNEQFF.

CDR3 residues: CASSLVVTNEKLFF. CDR3 sequence (DNA): TGTGCCAGCAGCTTAGTAGTAACTAATGAAAAACTGTTTTTT. The chain recombines TRBV7-2 with TRBJ1-4; D is ambiguous. Trimming left V 1 base short and J 1 base short, with 4 bases between. Germline lookup yields CDR1 SGHTA and CDR2 FQGNSA. The CDR3 totals 14 residues.

Only a few counts were recorded for this clone. Here the CDR3 reads CAISEGQGNTEAFF. CDR3 nucleotide sequence: TGTGCCATCAGTGAGGGGCAGGGAAACACTGAAGCTTTCTTT. V gene TRBV10-3 combines with J gene TRBJ1-1; perhaps TRBD1 as D (5 bases). The CDR3 contains 14 residues. The ends were cut back, 2 bases at V and 2 bases at J, with 9 bases in the middle. The V gene's germline CDR1 is ENHRY and CDR2 SYGVKD.

The chain joins TRBV5-1 to TRBJ2-1; TRBD2 aligns across 14 bases. The V segment lost 4 bases and the J segment 8 bases; nucleotides outside the gene matches: 5. This CDR3 region has 15 residues. Germline CDR1 and CDR2: SGHRS and YFSETQ. The chain's CDR3 is CASSISGLAGDEQFF. The CDR3 DNA follows: TGCGCCAGCAGCATTTCGGGACTAGCGGGAGATGAGCAGTTCTTC.

The chain combines TRBV12-5 with TRBJ1-5; D may be TRBD1 (5 bases). CDR3 size: 15 residues. Germline CDR1 and CDR2: LGHNT and FRNRAP. V was clipped by 10 bases and J by 6 bases, with 22 bases between them. The CDR3 sequence is CATTKSGGVFQPQHF. The CDR3, as DNA: TGTGCTACCACGAAAAGCGGAGGGGTATTTCAGCCCCAGCATTTT.

The chain recombines TRBV19 with TRBJ2-5; unclear D gene. CDR3 length equals 13 residues. Between the trimmed V and J ends, which lost 4 bases and 5 bases, there was a span of 11 bases. Germline loops: CDR1 LNHDA, CDR2 SQIVND (reference sequence). CDR3 bases: TGTGCCAGTAGTACTTCGTCTAGGGAGACCCAGTACTTC. Translating gives CASSTSSRETQYF.

The chain couples TRBV7-2 to TRBJ2-7; no reliable D call. V shed 5 bases and J shed 3 bases, with 8 bases lying between them. The CDR3 spans 12 residues. The germline gives CDR1 SGHTA, CDR2 FQGNSA. Written as DNA, the CDR3 is TGTGCCAGCAGCCTATCCTTCTACGAGCAGTACTTC. It codes for CASSLSFYEQYF.

The chain joins TRBV7-3 to TRBJ2-2; 8 nucleotides align to TRBD2. Unmatched junction bases numbered 9, after V lost 0 bases and J lost 6 bases. CDR1 is SGHTA and CDR2 is FQGTGA in the germline V gene. The CDR3 sequence is 17 residues long. The CDR3: CASSLTPGGRWAGELFF. CDR3 coding DNA: TGTGCCAGCAGCTTAACGCCGGGCGGGAGGTGGGCCGGGGAGCTGTTTTTT. Full variable domain (rest looked up from reference TRBV7-3 and TRBJ2-2): GAGVSQTPSNKVTEKGKYVELRCDPISGHTALYWYRQSLGQGPEFLIYFQGTGAADDSGLPNDRFFAVRPEGSVSTLKIQRTERGDSAVYLCASSLTPGGRWAGELFFGEGSRLTVL.

This clone was observed a single time. This chain connects TRBV15 to TRBJ2-3; 10 nucleotides align to TRBD2. Per germline, CDR1 LNHNV and CDR2 YYDKDF (reference sequence). V dropped 0 bases and J dropped 0; count of bases not matched to a gene: 3. The CDR3 spans 17 residues. The CDR3 is CATSREGLASSTDTQYF. The CDR3 DNA reads as TGTGCCACCAGCAGAGAGGGACTAGCGTCTAGCACAGATACGCAGTATTTT.

In this sample, this clone turned up once. The CDR3 sequence: CAWSVGRGYTDTQYF. The CDR3 DNA sequence: TGTGCCTGGAGTGTTGGGCGGGGCTACACAGATACGCAGTATTTT. The chain has TRBV30 and TRBJ2-3; possibly TRBD2 for D (6 bases). The length of the CDR3 is 15 residues. Germline V lookup: CDR1 GTSNPN, CDR2 SVGIG (reference sequence). Trimming took 0 bases from V and 2 from J, leaving 12 bases between them.

The CDR3 DNA sequence: TGTGCCAGCAGTTCCCTTGGGGGAGGGCCTGATACGCAGTATTTT. It encodes CASSSLGGGPDTQYF. The chain joins TRBV9 to TRBJ2-3; 7 bases are shared with TRBD2. With V trimmed by 5 bases and J by 6 bases, 12 bases remained unmatched. The CDR3 is 15 amino acids. Germline CDR1 and CDR2: SGDLS and YYNGEE.

This rearrangement joins TRBV18 to TRBJ1-3; D not certain. The CDR3 covers 15 residues. Trimming removed 0 bases at V and 0 bases at J, with 6 bases between. Per germline, CDR1 KGHSH and CDR2 LQKENI. The CDR3 sequence: CASSPPADSGNTIYF. The CDR3 DNA sequence: TGTGCCAGCTCACCACCGGCAGACTCTGGAAACACCATATATTTT.

This sequence joins TRBV7-2 and TRBJ1-1; TRBD1 agrees at 9 bases. The CDR3 covers 14 residues. The V and J ends lost 5 bases and 4 bases, in that order; junction bases with no gene match: 5. Germline CDR1 SGHTA, CDR2 FQGNSA. CDR3: CASSQQGAGTEAFF. The CDR3 DNA sequence: TGTGCCAGCAGCCAACAGGGGGCGGGCACTGAAGCTTTCTTT.

The rearrangement joins TRBV30 to TRBJ2-7; 8 bases map to TRBD2. Trimming removed 2 bases from V and 0 bases from J; junction bases left unmatched: 6. Germline CDR1 GTSNPN, CDR2 SVGIG (reference sequence). This CDR3 is built from 15 residues. This CDR3 is CAWSKGLVYSYEQYF. CDR3 nucleotides: TGTGCCTGGAGTAAGGGACTAGTATACTCCTACGAGCAGTACTTC.

This chain links TRBV5-1 with TRBJ2-7; 8 positions match TRBD2. This CDR3 has 15 residues. CDR1 is SGHRS and CDR2 is YFSETQ in the germline V gene. J was trimmed by 7 bases and V by 2 bases; bases with no gene match: 11. Here the CDR3 reads CASSFSGTGLGEQYF. CDR3 sequence (DNA): TGCGCCAGCAGCTTTAGCGGGACTGGCCTCGGGGAGCAGTACTTC.

This sequence joins TRBV6-1 and TRBJ2-2; TRBD1 is a possible D gene (6 bases). The CDR3 sequence is 13 residues long. Trimming stripped 6 bases from V and 4 bases from J, with 9 bases between. The germline V gene encodes CDR1 MNHNS and CDR2 SASEGT. As DNA, the CDR3 is TGTGCCAGCAGACAGGGCATCACCGGGGAGCTGTTTTTT. Protein product: CASRQGITGELFF.

The V and J genes are TRBV2 and TRBJ2-5, with D possibly matching TRBD1 (5 bases). Germline-derived CDR1 and CDR2 are SNHLY and FYNNEI. Trimming pared 4 bases from V and 0 bases from J, leaving 9 bases between. This CDR3 comprises 14 residues. CDR3 in amino acids: CASSGDRYQETQYF. CDR3 DNA: TGTGCCAGCAGTGGAGACAGATACCAAGAGACCCAGTACTTC. The full variable domain, in which reference TRBV2 and TRBJ2-5 provide the parts outside the CDR3, is EPEVTQTPSHQVTQMGQEVILRCVPISNHLYFYWYRQILGQKVEFLVSFYNNEISEKSEIFDDQFSVERPDGSNFTLKIRSTKLEDSAMYFCASSGDRYQETQYFGPGTRLLVL.

The rearrangement links TRBV23-1 to TRBJ2-7; 7 bases are shared with TRBD2. TRBV23-1 is labeled an ORF, and its function is uncertain. The V gene end was trimmed by 7 bases and the J gene end by 2 bases; junction bases not matched to a gene: 11. CDR3 length equals 15 residues. CDR3 region: CASTPPRRGAYEQYF. CDR3 DNA: TGCGCCAGCACCCCCCCTCGACGGGGGGCCTACGAGCAGTACTTC.

This clone turned up a few times. The chain couples TRBV13 to TRBJ2-5; 8 nucleotides agree with TRBD2. This CDR3 comprises 13 residues. Germline-derived CDR1 and CDR2 are PRHDT and FYEKMQ (reference sequence). V was pared by 5 bases and J by 5 bases, with 4 bases of the junction left unmatched. The CDR3 bases are TGTGCCAGCAGCCACCGCGGGGGGGAGACCCAGTACTTC. It is translated as CASSHRGGETQYF.

This CDR3 is CASSEEGGQGGQPQHF. In nucleotides, the CDR3 is TGTGCCAGCAGTGAAGAGGGGGGACAGGGAGGTCAGCCCCAGCATTTT. The chain combines TRBV6-1 with TRBJ1-5; TRBD1 matches at 9 bases. With V trimmed by 1 base and J by 6 bases, 7 bases remained unmatched. Germline V gene data show CDR1 as MNHNS and CDR2 as SASEGT. The CDR3 has 16 amino acids.

The chain uses TRBV6-5 and TRBJ2-3, with 7 positions matching TRBD2. The germline V gene has CDR1 MNHEY and CDR2 SVGAGI. The CDR3 contains 12 residues. With 2 bases clipped from V and 11 bases from J, the junction kept 4 bases outside the gene matches. CDR3 loop: CASSYGGGGQYF. In DNA form, the CDR3 reads TGTGCCAGCAGTTACGGGGGGGGTGGGCAGTATTTT.

The chain combines TRBV6-5 with TRBJ1-2, with TRBD1 matching over 9 bases. V gave up 6 bases and J gave up 0 bases; unmatched junction bases: 5. The V gene's germline CDR1 is MNHEY and CDR2 SVGAGI. The CDR3 runs to 15 residues. The CDR3 region has the DNA TGTGCCAGCAGGCCTACAGGGGGCGCTAACTATGGCTACACCTTC. Its protein is CASRPTGGANYGYTF.